The source of this T cell receptor beta chain is a study of OX40 agonist ivuxolimab in advanced cancers. Context from the whole study: The costimulatory receptor OX40 (CD134) was targeted by ivuxolimab, a fully human IgG2 agonistic monoclonal antibody. The monotherapy dose-escalation portion (N of about 50 patients) of the phase I ivuxolimab trial is reported in the paper. Of the roughly 53 patients in dose escalation, some 20 had hepatocellular carcinoma, some 15 had melanoma, 9 had renal cell carcinoma and 9 had head and neck cancer. A male proportion of roughly 80% and a mean age of around 60 years, ranging from roughly 23 to 85, were recorded for the dose-escalation cohort. Peripheral TCRbeta sequencing aimed to test whether ivuxolimab altered TCR sequence diversity and caused clonal T-cell expansion. Three dose-escalation patients achieved partial responses, one with hepatocellular carcinoma and two with cutaneous melanoma. Intravenous ivuxolimab was administered to patients every 2 weeks at six dose levels: 0.01, 0.1, 0.3, 1.5, 3 and 10 mg/kg. Patients were allowed to have had prior anti-PD-1, anti-PD-L1 or anti-CTLA-4 therapy, and more than 35% of the dose-escalation patients had been treated with checkpoint inhibitors.

This clone was recorded a few times. The target of this receptor is not known. Base qualities are not at hand, and no much larger clone is one base apart. The V end loses 0 bases and the J end loses 12 bases, and a stretch of 18 bases separates them. CDR1 and CDR2 are read off the germline V gene as SGHRS and YFSETQ. Its CDR3 holds 15 amino acids, cysteine through phenylalanine. The read is trimmed to its CDR3 DNA, 45 bases read in frame from base 1. Genomic DNA was isolated from the sorted cells so that the TCRbeta CDR3 region could be sequenced. The immunoSEQ Assay was used to sequence the TCRbeta CDR3 regions. TCRdb took this table from immuneACCESS and kept in-frame rearrangements with V and J called. Such tables lack part of the clones; where checked against another copy, unresolved V genes explain under half of the gap, and the rest is unexplained. This sample is represented by 80,000 to 95,000 clones; about 92% of them were singletons. 0.45% to 0.55% of the sample belongs to the ten largest clones.

Patients with a history of autoimmune disease or receiving systemic immunosuppression were excluded from the trial. Peripheral blood for TCR sequencing was collected from all dose cohorts at baseline, on cycle 4 day 1, and on cycle 7 day 1. The samples were drawn from a first-in-human, open-label, multicenter phase I dose-escalation trial of ivuxolimab. The trial enrolled adults with locally advanced or metastatic head and neck squamous cell, hepatocellular, melanoma or renal cell carcinoma. Before TCR sequencing, CD4+ T cells and CD8+ T cells from peripheral blood were sorted into separate populations. Overall results and qualifications from the work: Which antigens the clonally expanded peripheral T cells were specific for was not determined. At doses of 0.1 to 3.0 mg/kg, clonal expansion of both CD4+ and CD8+ T cells in blood was seen between baseline and week 6. On average, CD8+ T cells showed more expanded clones than CD4+ T cells after ivuxolimab. Low levels of normalized T-cell clonal expansion were also seen in some nonresponding patients. In partial responders in the 0.1-3.0 mg/kg groups, normalized peripheral clonal expansion was found to be among the lowest, especially among CD8+ T cells.

This TCR derives from an adult with an advanced solid tumor such as melanoma, head and neck, liver or kidney cancer. This chain joins TRBV5-1 to TRBJ1-4; TRBD1 might be the D gene, on 5 matching bases. This material consisted of CD4+ or CD8+ T cells sorted from blood, taken in a trial of the OX40 agonist ivuxolimab. The CDR3 here reads CASSLGGGASPELFF. The DNA sequence is given as TGCGCCAGCAGCTTGGGTGGGGGAGCGTCCCCAGAACTGTTTTTT. Joined to the reference TRBV5-1 and TRBJ1-4 proteins, this CDR3 gives the full variable domain: KAGVTQTPRYLIKTRGQQVTLSCSPISGHRSVSWYQQTPGQGLQFLFEYFSETQRNKGNFPGRFSGRQFSNSRSEMNVSTLELGDSALYLCASSLGGGASPELFFGSGTQLSVL.